The source of this T cell receptor beta chain is a study of Graves' ophthalmopathy and Graves' hyperthyroidism. Study in general: Untreated patients at initial diagnosis provided peripheral blood.

Amplification from RNA transcripts yielded the TCR beta CDR3 regions. RT-PCR was first run with HTBI primers, then multiplex PCR in a second round. From the multiplex PCR reads, TCRdb called clonotypes with MiXCR, one entry per CDR3 protein. This sample has over 200,000 distinct CDR3 sequences, with approximately 29% found just once. The CDR3 runs to 14 residues. Trimming left V 2 bases short and J 3 bases short, with 11 bases between. Per germline, CDR1 MNHEY and CDR2 SVGEGT. General study findings and limits: Cross-validated, the 13-signature model showed 87.88%/81.08% sensitivity/specificity, and 80%/75% in the test set.

To note about this clonotype: Its matching antigen is unknown.

Ophthalmopathy donors showed moderate-to-severe activity, CAS ≥3, NOSPECS ≥4 and a duration under 3 months. As diagnostic evidence, clinical symptoms, serum thyroxine, TRAb, thyroid ultrasound and orbital computed tomography were relied upon. Sequencing input: peripheral blood. The clonotype originates from a man aged 45-65 years with Graves' ophthalmopathy. The chain couples TRBV6-2 or TRBV6-3 to TRBJ2-7; a weak D match, TRBD1 (6 bases). CDR3 residues: CASSYGRGGYEQYF. The CDR3 nucleotides read TGTGCCAGCAGTTACGGCAGGGGTGGCTACGAGCAGTACTTC.